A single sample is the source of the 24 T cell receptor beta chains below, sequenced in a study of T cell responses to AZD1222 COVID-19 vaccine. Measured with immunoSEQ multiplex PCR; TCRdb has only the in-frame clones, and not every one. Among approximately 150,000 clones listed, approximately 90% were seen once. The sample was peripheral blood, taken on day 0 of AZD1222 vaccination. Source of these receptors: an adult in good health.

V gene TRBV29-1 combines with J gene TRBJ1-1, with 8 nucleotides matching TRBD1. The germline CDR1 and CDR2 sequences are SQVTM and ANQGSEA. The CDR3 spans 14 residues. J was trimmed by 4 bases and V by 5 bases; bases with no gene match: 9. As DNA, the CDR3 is TGCAGCGTTTTGCCAGGGGGCGCGGGCACTGAAGCTTTCTTT. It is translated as CSVLPGGAGTEAFF.

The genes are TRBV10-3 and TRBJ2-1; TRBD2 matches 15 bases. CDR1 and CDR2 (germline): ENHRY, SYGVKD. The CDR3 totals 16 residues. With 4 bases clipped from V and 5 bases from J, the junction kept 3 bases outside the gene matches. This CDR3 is CAISGTSGRGNNEQFF. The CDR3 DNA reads TGTGCCATCAGTGGGACTAGCGGGAGGGGCAACAATGAGCAGTTCTTC.

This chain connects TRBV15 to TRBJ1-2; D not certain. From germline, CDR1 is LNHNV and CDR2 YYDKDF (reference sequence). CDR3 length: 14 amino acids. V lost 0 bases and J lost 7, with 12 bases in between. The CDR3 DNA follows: TGTGCCACCAGCAGAGATGCGGGTCTAAGTGGCTACACCTTC. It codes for CATSRDAGLSGYTF.

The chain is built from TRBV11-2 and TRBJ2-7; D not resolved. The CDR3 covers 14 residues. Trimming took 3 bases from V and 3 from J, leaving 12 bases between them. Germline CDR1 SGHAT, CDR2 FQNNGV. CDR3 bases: TGTGCCAGCAGCTTTGGGTCCAGAAACTACGAGCAGTACTTC. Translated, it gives CASSFGSRNYEQYF.

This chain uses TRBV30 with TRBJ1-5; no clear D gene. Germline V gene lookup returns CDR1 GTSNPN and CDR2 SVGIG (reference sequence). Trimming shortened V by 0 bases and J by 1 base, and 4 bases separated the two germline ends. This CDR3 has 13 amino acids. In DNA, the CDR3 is TGTGCCTGGAGTGTGGACAGCAATCAGCCCCAGCATTTT. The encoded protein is CAWSVDSNQPQHF. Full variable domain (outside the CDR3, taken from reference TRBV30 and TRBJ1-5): SQTIHQWPATLVQPVGSPLSLECTVEGTSNPNLYWYRQAAGRGLQLLFYSVGIGQISSEVPQNLSASRPQDRQFILSSKKLLLSDSGFYLCAWSVDSNQPQHFGDGTRLSIL.

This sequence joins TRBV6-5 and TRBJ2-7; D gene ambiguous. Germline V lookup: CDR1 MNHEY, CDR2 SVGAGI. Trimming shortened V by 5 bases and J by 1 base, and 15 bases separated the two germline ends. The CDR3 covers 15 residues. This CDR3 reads CASSPAATPSYEQYF. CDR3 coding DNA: TGTGCCAGCAGTCCCGCGGCAACCCCATCCTACGAGCAGTACTTC.

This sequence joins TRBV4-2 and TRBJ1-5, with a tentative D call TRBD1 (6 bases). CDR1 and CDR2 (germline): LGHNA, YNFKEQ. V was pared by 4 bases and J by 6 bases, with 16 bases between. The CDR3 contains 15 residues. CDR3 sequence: CASSPDQRGSQPQHF. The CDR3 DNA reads TGTGCCAGCAGCCCCGATCAGAGGGGGTCTCAGCCCCAGCATTTT.

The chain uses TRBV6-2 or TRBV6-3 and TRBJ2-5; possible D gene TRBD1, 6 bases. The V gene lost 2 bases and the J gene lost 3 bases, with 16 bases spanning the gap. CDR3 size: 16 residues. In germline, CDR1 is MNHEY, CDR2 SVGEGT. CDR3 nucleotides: TGTGCCAGCAGTTACAGACGCGGACAGATCGAAGAGACCCAGTACTTC. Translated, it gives CASSYRRGQIEETQYF.

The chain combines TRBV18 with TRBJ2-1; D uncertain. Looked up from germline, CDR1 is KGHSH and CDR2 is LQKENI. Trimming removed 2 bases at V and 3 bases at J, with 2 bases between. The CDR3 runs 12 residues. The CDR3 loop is CASSPVYNEQFF. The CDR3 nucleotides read TGTGCCAGCTCACCAGTCTACAATGAGCAGTTCTTC.

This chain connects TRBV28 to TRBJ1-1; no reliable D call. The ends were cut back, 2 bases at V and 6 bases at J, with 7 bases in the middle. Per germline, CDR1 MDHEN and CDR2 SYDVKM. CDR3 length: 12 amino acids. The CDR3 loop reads CASSLRTAEAFF. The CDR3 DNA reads TGTGCCAGCAGTTTACGCACCGCTGAAGCTTTCTTT.

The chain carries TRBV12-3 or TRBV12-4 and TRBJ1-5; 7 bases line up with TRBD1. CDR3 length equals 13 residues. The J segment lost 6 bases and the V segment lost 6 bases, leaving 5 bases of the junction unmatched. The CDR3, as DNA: TGTGCCAGCAGGGCACAGGGGATTCAGCCCCAGCATTTT. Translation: CASRAQGIQPQHF.

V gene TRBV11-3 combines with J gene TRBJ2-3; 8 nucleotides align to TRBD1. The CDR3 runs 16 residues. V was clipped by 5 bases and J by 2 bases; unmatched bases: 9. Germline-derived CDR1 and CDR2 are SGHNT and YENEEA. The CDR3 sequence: CASSPLGQGATDTQYF. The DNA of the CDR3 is TGTGCCAGCAGCCCCTTAGGGCAGGGGGCCACAGATACGCAGTATTTT.

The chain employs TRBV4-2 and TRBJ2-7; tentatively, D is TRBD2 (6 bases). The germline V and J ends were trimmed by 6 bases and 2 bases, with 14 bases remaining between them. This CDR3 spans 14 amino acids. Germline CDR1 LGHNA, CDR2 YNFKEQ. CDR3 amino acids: CASSVERATYEQYF. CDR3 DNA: TGTGCCAGCAGTGTGGAGCGGGCGACCTACGAGCAGTACTTC.

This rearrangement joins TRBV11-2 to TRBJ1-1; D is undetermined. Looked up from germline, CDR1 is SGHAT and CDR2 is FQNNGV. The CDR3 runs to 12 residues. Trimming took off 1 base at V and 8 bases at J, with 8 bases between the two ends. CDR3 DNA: TGTGCCAGCAGCTTAGTGGGCCTAGAAGCTTTCTTT. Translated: CASSLVGLEAFF.

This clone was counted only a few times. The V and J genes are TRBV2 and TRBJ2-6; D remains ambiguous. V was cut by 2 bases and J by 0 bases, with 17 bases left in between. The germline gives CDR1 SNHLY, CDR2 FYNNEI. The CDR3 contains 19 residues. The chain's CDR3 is CASSESLGAFSSGANVLTF. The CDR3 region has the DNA TGTGCCAGCAGTGAAAGTTTAGGTGCTTTCTCCTCTGGGGCCAACGTCCTGACTTTC.

CDR3 amino acids: CASNRADSPLHF. CDR3 DNA sequence: TGTGCCAGCAATCGTGCGGATTCACCCCTCCACTTT. V gene TRBV25-1 combines with J gene TRBJ1-6, with no clear D. The germline V gene encodes CDR1 MGHDK and CDR2 SYGVNS. The CDR3 has 12 residues. V was pared by 7 bases and J by 8 bases, with 9 bases between.

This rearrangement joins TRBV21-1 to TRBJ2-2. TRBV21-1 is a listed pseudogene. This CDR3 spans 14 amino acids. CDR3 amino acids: CASSNLAGGAELFF. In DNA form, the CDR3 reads TGTGCCAGCAGCAACCTAGCAGGGGGGGCGGAGCTGTTTTTT.

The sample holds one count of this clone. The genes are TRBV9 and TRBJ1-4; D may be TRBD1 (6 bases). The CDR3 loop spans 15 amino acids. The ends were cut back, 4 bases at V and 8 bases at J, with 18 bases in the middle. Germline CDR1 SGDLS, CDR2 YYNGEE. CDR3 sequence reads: CASSLTPGTSEKLFF. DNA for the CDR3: TGTGCCAGCAGCTTAACCCCCGGGACATCCGAAAAACTGTTTTTT.

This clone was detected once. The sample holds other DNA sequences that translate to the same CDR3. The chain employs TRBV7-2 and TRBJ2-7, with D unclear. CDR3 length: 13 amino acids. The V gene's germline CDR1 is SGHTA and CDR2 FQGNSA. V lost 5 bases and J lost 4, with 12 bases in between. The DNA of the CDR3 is TGTGCCAGCAGCCTTGGTGGTGTTTACGAGCAGTACTTC. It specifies CASSLGGVYEQYF.

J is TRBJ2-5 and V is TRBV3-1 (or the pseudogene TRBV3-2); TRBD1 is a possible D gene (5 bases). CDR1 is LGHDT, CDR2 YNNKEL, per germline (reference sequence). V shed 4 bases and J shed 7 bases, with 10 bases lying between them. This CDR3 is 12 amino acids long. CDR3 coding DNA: TGTGCCAGCAGCCCCTCAGGGCCGACCCAGTACTTC. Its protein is CASSPSGPTQYF.

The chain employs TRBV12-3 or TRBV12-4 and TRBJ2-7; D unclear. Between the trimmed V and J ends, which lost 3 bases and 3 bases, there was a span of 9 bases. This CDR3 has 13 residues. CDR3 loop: CASSLGPSYEQYF. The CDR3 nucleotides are TGTGCCAGCAGTTTGGGCCCCAGCTACGAGCAGTACTTC.

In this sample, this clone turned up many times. The CDR3 nucleotides are TGTGCCAGCAGTCCCTGGACAGGGGTTTCCTACGAGCAGTACTTC. Its translation: CASSPWTGVSYEQYF. The chain has TRBV6-2 or TRBV6-3 and TRBJ2-7; TRBD1 matches at 9 bases. Germline V gene lookup returns CDR1 MNHEY and CDR2 SVGEGT. V shed 5 bases, J shed 1 base, and the junction held 6 bases outside the gene matches. This CDR3 is built from 15 residues.

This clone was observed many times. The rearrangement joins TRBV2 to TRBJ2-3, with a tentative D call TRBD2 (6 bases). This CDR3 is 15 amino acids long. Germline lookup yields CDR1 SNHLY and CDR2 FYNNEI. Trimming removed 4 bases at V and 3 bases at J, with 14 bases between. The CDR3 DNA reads TGTGCCAGCAGTGCGGGACTGTTGAGTACAGATACGCAGTATTTT. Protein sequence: CASSAGLLSTDTQYF.

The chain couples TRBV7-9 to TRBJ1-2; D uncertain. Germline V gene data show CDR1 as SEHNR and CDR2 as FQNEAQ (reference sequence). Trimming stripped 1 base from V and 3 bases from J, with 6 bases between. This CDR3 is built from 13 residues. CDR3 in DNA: TGTGCCAGCAGCTTAGGCAGAGACTATGGCTACACCTTC. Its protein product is CASSLGRDYGYTF. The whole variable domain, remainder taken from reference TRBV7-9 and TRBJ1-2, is DTGVSQNPRHKITKRGQNVTFRCDPISEHNRLYWYRQTLGQGPEFLTYFQNEAQLEKSRLLSDRFSAERPKGSFSTLEIQRTEQGDSAMYLCASSLGRDYGYTFGSGTRLTVV.